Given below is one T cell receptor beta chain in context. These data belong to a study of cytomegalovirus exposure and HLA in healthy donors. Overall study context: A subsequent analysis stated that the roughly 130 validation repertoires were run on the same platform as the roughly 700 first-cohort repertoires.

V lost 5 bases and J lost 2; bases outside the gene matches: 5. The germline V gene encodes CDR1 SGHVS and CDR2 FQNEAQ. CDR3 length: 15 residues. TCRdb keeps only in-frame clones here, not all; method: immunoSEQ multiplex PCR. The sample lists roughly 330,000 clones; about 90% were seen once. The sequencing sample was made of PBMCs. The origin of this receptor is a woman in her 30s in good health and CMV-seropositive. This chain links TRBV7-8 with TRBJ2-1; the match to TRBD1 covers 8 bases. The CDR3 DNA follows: TGTGCCAGCAGCCTAAGACAGGGGCCCTACAATGAGCAGTTCTTC. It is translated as CASSLRQGPYNEQFF.